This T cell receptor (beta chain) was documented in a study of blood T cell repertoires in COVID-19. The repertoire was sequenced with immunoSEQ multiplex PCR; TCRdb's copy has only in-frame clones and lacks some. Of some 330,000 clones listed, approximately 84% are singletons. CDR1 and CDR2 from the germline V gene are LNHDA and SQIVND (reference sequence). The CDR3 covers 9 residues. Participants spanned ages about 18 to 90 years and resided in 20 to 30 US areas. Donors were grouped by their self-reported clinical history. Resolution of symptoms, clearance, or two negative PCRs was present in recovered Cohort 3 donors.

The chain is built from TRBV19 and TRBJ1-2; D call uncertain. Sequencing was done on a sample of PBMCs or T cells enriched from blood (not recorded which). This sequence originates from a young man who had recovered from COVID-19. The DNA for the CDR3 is TGTCCTCAGACTTATGGCTACACCTTC. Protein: CPQTYGYTF.